Listed below are T cell receptor beta chains from one sample, sequenced in a study of CD4 T cells in relation to SARS-CoV-2 and coronaviruses. Here immunoSEQ multiplex PCR was the method, and the copy in TCRdb shows in-frame clones only, minus some. The top ten hold about a sixth of the sample, which has approximately 17,000 clones, approximately 78% seen once. These receptors have no known antigen. The sequenced material came from CD4+ T cells from PBMCs, cultured in vitro. The receptors were gathered from a human donor in good health. Each CDR3 is given with its conserved first and last residue. D genes are given only for firm matches. Not all rows give a size; the values are once, few, many and, for expanded clones, a class.

D | J | V | size | CDR3 | DNA
- | TRBJ2-3 | TRBV9 | once | CASSLRGPTDTQYF | TGTGCCAGCAGCTTGCGGGGCCCCACAGATACGCAGTATTTT
- | TRBJ2-7 | TRBV5-1 | - | CASSLEPPGGHEQYF | TGCGCCAGCAGCTTGGAGCCCCCAGGAGGTCACGAGCAGTACTTC
- | TRBJ2-3 | TRBV28 | - | CASSFPGTGADTQYF | TGTGCCAGCAGTTTCCCCGGGACCGGTGCAGATACGCAGTATTTT
TRBD1 | TRBJ1-2 | TRBV6-6 | once | CASSYWDRGVLEGYTF | TGTGCCAGCAGTTACTGGGACAGGGGTGTTTTGGAGGGCTACACCTTC
- | TRBJ2-3 | TRBV6-5 | - | CASSYLGAADTQYF | TGTGCCAGCAGTTACCTTGGGGCGGCAGATACGCAGTATTTT
TRBD1 | TRBJ2-5 | TRBV4-1 | once | CASSQGDSAVAGETQYF | TGCGCCAGCAGCCAAGGGGACAGCGCGGTCGCGGGAGAGACCCAGTACTTC
- | TRBJ2-7 | TRBV10-3 | few | CAISDNGRALYEQYF | TGTGCCATCAGTGATAACGGCAGGGCCCTATACGAGCAGTACTTC
- | TRBJ2-5 | TRBV5-1 | once | CASGGETQYF | TGCGCCAGCGGAGGAGAGACCCAGTACTTC
TRBD1 | TRBJ1-2 | TRBV18 | - | CASSPPGEGARYGYTF | TGTGCCAGCTCACCACCAGGGGAGGGGGCGCGGTATGGCTACACCTTC
- | TRBJ1-5 | TRBV6-1 | - | CASSEQGKDQGFWQPQHF | TGTGCCAGCAGTGAGCAGGGGAAAGATCAGGGGTTCTGGCAGCCCCAGCATTTT
- | TRBJ1-1 | TRBV18 | few | CASSRSEDTEAFF | TGTGCCAGCTCACGCTCGGAGGACACTGAAGCTTTCTTT
TRBD1 | TRBJ2-7 | TRBV2 | - | CASSDRVRDRRYEQYF | TGTGCCAGCAGTGATCGCGTCCGGGACAGGCGGTACGAGCAGTACTTC
- | TRBJ2-3 | TRBV27 | - | CASSLYGAADTQYF | TGTGCCAGCAGTTTATATGGTGCAGCAGATACGCAGTATTTT
TRBD2 | TRBJ2-5 | TRBV5-1 | - | CASSLGILAGDSPETQYF | TGCGCCAGCAGCTTGGGGATATTAGCGGGAGATTCCCCAGAGACCCAGTACTTC
- | TRBJ2-2 | TRBV2 | - | CASSKTANTGELFF | TGTGCCAGCAGCAAAACGGCGAACACCGGGGAGCTGTTTTTT
- | TRBJ2-3 | TRBV19 | - | CASSITNALTDTQYF | TGTGCCAGTAGTATCACGAACGCTTTAACAGATACGCAGTATTTT
- | TRBJ2-1 | TRBV3-1/TRBV3-2 | - | CASSQDVLAYSSYNEQFF | TGTGCCAGCAGCCAAGACGTTCTAGCTTATAGCTCCTACAATGAGCAGTTCTTC
TRBD1 | TRBJ1-3 | TRBV5-1 | - | CASSLKPGQGAGRNTIYF | TGCGCCAGCAGCTTGAAACCGGGACAGGGGGCAGGGAGAAACACCATATATTTT
- | TRBJ2-3 | TRBV14 | - | CASSQEGTINTQYF | TGTGCCAGCAGCCAAGAGGGGACAATTAATACGCAGTATTTT
- | TRBJ1-1 | TRBV11-2 | few | CASSSQGRTEAFF | TGTGCCAGCAGCTCGCAGGGGAGAACTGAAGCTTTCTTT
- | TRBJ2-7 | TRBV2 | - | CASNHKQEGEQYF | TGTGCCAGCAATCATAAACAGGAGGGCGAGCAGTACTTC
- | TRBJ1-3 | TRBV5-1 | - | CASSSGDSGNTIYF | TGCGCCAGCAGCTCCGGGGACTCTGGAAACACCATATATTTT
- | TRBJ2-2 | TRBV5-4 | once | CASSLVVNTGELFF | TGTGCCAGCAGCTTGGTAGTAAACACCGGGGAGCTGTTTTTT
- | TRBJ2-3 | TRBV2 | - | CASRVAGSTDTQYF | TGTGCCAGCAGGGTGGCGGGAAGCACAGATACGCAGTATTTT
- | TRBJ1-2 | TRBV28 | - | CASSGGYGYTF | TGTGCCAGCAGTGGTGGCTATGGCTACACCTTC
- | TRBJ1-1 | TRBV18 | - | CASSPLSGANTEAFF | TGTGCCAGCTCACCACTATCCGGGGCGAACACTGAAGCTTTCTTT
- | TRBJ1-6 | TRBV2 | - | CASWDGGSYSPLHF | TGTGCCAGCTGGGACGGAGGTTCCTATTCACCCCTCCACTTT
TRBD1 | TRBJ1-2 | TRBV29-1 | - | CSAEIPGTGAVDGYTF | TGCAGCGCCGAGATCCCCGGGACAGGGGCTGTCGATGGCTACACCTTC
- | TRBJ1-1 | TRBV28 | - | CASSLLSVNTEAFF | TGTGCCAGCAGTTTACTGTCCGTTAACACTGAAGCTTTCTTT
- | TRBJ2-3 | TRBV5-1 | once | CASSLNGRSSTDTQYF | TGCGCCAGCAGCTTGAATGGACGTTCAAGCACAGATACGCAGTATTTT
- | TRBJ1-1 | TRBV9 | - | CASSVGRGTEAFF | TGTGCCAGCAGCGTAGGCCGGGGGACTGAAGCTTTCTTT
- | TRBJ2-7 | TRBV7-3 | - | CASSLGDVYEQYF | TGTGCCAGCAGCTTGGGCGACGTCTACGAGCAGTACTTC
TRBD1 | TRBJ2-3 | TRBV15 | - | CATNRPGTGDHTQYF | TGTGCCACCAATCGTCCCGGGACAGGGGATCATACGCAGTATTTT
TRBD2 | TRBJ2-1 | TRBV20-1 | - | CSASKGGSTGEQFF | TGCAGTGCTAGTAAGGGCGGGAGTACGGGTGAGCAGTTCTTC
- | TRBJ2-7 | TRBV18 | - | CASSPRDGESYEQYF | TGTGCCAGCTCACCCCGGGACGGAGAGTCCTACGAGCAGTACTTC
TRBD1 | TRBJ1-2 | TRBV30 | - | CAWALIPTGGNYGYTF | TGTGCCTGGGCCTTGATTCCTACAGGGGGAAACTATGGCTACACCTTC
- | TRBJ2-3 | TRBV6-5 | - | CATGMASISDTQYF | TGTGCCACAGGCATGGCTAGCATTTCAGATACGCAGTATTTT
TRBD2 | TRBJ2-7 | TRBV6-1 | once | CASSEAGQRGAYEQYF | TGTGCCAGCAGTGAAGCTGGCCAGCGGGGGGCCTACGAGCAGTACTTC
TRBD2 | TRBJ2-7 | TRBV18 | - | CASSPLAGGPGQYF | TGTGCCAGCTCACCACTAGCGGGAGGGCCGGGGCAGTACTTC
- | TRBJ1-1 | TRBV5-6 | - | CASSLVGSGTEAFF | TGTGCCAGCAGCTTGGTAGGCAGTGGCACTGAAGCTTTCTTT
- | TRBJ2-3 | TRBV11-3 | - | CASSIRTTDTQYF | TGTGCCAGCAGCATCCGGACAACAGATACGCAGTATTTT
- | TRBJ2-1 | TRBV5-4 | - | CASTHRDNWNEQFF | TGTGCCAGCACCCACCGGGACAACTGGAATGAGCAGTTCTTC
- | TRBJ2-7 | TRBV10-1 | few | CASSATHPDEQYF | TGCGCCAGCAGTGCCACCCACCCCGATGAGCAGTACTTC
- | TRBJ1-2 | TRBV18 | - | CASSLEDYGYTF | TGTGCCAGCTCACTAGAGGATTATGGCTACACCTTC
TRBD2 | TRBJ2-5 | TRBV27 | - | CASSRLAGGQETQYF | TGTGCCAGCAGTCGTCTAGCGGGAGGACAAGAGACCCAGTACTTC